This is a list of T cell receptor beta chains from one sample in a study of T cells in Graves' hyperthyroidism and ophthalmopathy. Via MiXCR, TCRdb re-called the multiplex PCR reads, giving one row per CDR3 protein. The top ten hold roughly 30% of the sample, which has about 640,000 distinct CDR3 sequences, around 21% seen once. The sample consisted of blood. Receptors were obtained from a man aged 25 to 40 with Graves' ophthalmopathy. CDR3s include the opening cysteine and the closing phenylalanine or tryptophan. The order of the fields is D gene, V gene, J gene, CDR3 length, clone size, CDR3 DNA, CDR3 protein. D genes are given only for firm matches. Some rows have no size entry. The others give once, few or many, or a class for an expanded clone.

>NA|TRBV6-2/TRBV6-3|TRBJ1-2|14|NA
TGTGCCAGCAGTTACCCCTCCAAAAGATGGGGCTACACCTTC
CASSYPSKRWGYTF
>TRBD1|TRBV7-2|TRBJ2-1|16|many
TGTGCCAGCAGCCCAACGGCCAGGGGGCTTGACAATGAGCAGTTCTTC
CASSPTARGLDNEQFF
>NA|TRBV10-3|TRBJ2-7|14|NA
TGTGCCATCAGTGAGTCGAGGTTTTCCTACGAGCAGTACTTC
CAISESRFSYEQYF
>NA|TRBV20-1|TRBJ2-7|12|many
TGCAGTGCTAGAGGGCAGACCTACGAGCAGTACTTC
CSARGQTYEQYF
>TRBD1|TRBV28|TRBJ1-1|15|NA
TGTGCCAGCAGTTTTCTAGGACAGGGGAACACTGAAGCTTTCTTT
CASSFLGQGNTEAFF
>TRBD1|TRBV20-1|TRBJ2-3|23|NA
TGCAGTGTCCTCCACCCACTCCAACAGGGGGCCGGGGGACGCGAACCCCTCACAGATACGCAGTATTTT
CSVLHPLQQGAGGREPLTDTQYF
>NA|TRBV2|TRBJ1-1|15|many
TGTGCCAGCAGTGAAAGGTGGGCCATGAACACTGAAGCTTTCTTT
CASSERWAMNTEAFF
>NA|TRBV6-1|TRBJ2-7|15|few
TGTGCCAGCAGTGGCCCCGGAAACAGGGAGCTCGAGCAGTACTTC
CASSGPGNRELEQYF
>NA|TRBV30|TRBJ1-6|12|NA
TGTGCCTGGGCACGGTCGAATTCACCCCTCCACTTT
CAWARSNSPLHF
>NA|TRBV6-2/TRBV6-3|TRBJ2-7|15|NA
TGTGCCAGCAGTTTATTCTTGATGTGGCGGTACGAGCAGTACTTC
CASSLFLMWRYEQYF
>TRBD2|TRBV9|TRBJ2-5|14|few
TGTGCCAGCAGCGTGGGAAGCGGGATGGAGACCCAGTACTTC
CASSVGSGMETQYF
>NA|TRBV28|TRBJ2-1|16|many
TGTGCCAGCAGTTTAATGGAGGGGGCAGGAAACAATGAGCAGTTCTTC
CASSLMEGAGNNEQFF
>NA|TRBV14|TRBJ2-3|15|NA
TGTGCCAGCAGCCAACTAAGCCCTAGCACAGATACGCAGTATTTT
CASSQLSPSTDTQYF
>TRBD1|TRBV27|TRBJ2-5|16|many
TGTGCCAGCAGTAGGGGGACAGGGACGAACCAAGAGACCCAGTACTTC
CASSRGTGTNQETQYF
>TRBD1|TRBV7-6|TRBJ2-5|13|NA
TGTGCCAGAGGGACAGGGACACAAGAGACCCAGTACTTC
CARGTGTQETQYF
>TRBD1|TRBV5-4|TRBJ2-1|14|NA
TGTGCCAGCAGCTCTAGACAGGGGAAGGATGAGCAGTTCTTC
CASSSRQGKDEQFF
>TRBD1|TRBV4-1|TRBJ2-7|15|few
TGCGCCAGCAGCGAAAAACAGGGGCGGACCTACGAGCAGTACTTC
CASSEKQGRTYEQYF
>TRBD2|TRBV7-8|TRBJ2-1|21|NA
TGTGCCAGCAGCTTACCAAGAGGACTAGCGGGAGGCGAGAACTCCTACAATGAGCAGTTCTTC
CASSLPRGLAGGENSYNEQFF
>NA|TRBV20-1|TRBJ2-1|14|few
TGCAGTGCTAGGGGGGCTAGCGGATTTCATGAGCAGTTCTTC
CSARGASGFHEQFF
>TRBD1|TRBV12-3/TRBV12-4|TRBJ2-2|14|few
TGTGCCAGCAGTGTACCGGGACAGTCCGGGGAGCTGTTTTTT
CASSVPGQSGELFF
>NA|TRBV12-5|TRBJ2-7|13|NA
TGTGCTAGTGGTTTGGACACCGGGACTGAGCAGTACTTC
CASGLDTGTEQYF
>NA|TRBV11-2|TRBJ2-7|13|many
TGTGCCAGCAGCTTACGTGCAGGGCGCGAGCAGTACTTC
CASSLRAGREQYF
>NA|TRBV15|TRBJ2-4|15|many
TGTGCCACCAGCAGAACCTTGGCGGCGCGGGACATTCAGTACTTC
CATSRTLAARDIQYF
>NA|TRBV5-6|TRBJ2-7|15|many
TGTGCCAGCAGCTTCAGGGACACGGGGGCCTACGAGCAGTACTTC
CASSFRDTGAYEQYF
>NA|TRBV7-9|TRBJ2-7|16|NA
TGTGCCAGCAGCTCCGAAAAAGGAAGGTCTTCTTACGAGCAGTACTTC
CASSSEKGRSSYEQYF
>NA|TRBV6-1|TRBJ2-2|16|few
TGTGCCAGCAGTGGGGACTTCTCAAAAGCCCCCGGGGAGCTGTTTTTT
CASSGDFSKAPGELFF
>TRBD2|TRBV5-1|TRBJ2-3|16|NA
TGCGCCAGCAGCCAAGAGTCGGGACTAAACACAGATACGCAGTATTTT
CASSQESGLNTDTQYF
>TRBD2|TRBV15|TRBJ2-7|15|NA
TGTGCCACCAGCAGAGAAGCGGGAGCCCCCTACGAGCAGTACTTC
CATSREAGAPYEQYF
>NA|TRBV7-9|TRBJ2-1|15|many
TGTGCCAGCAGCTTAAGGCCCGGGTCCTACAATGAGCAGTTCTTC
CASSLRPGSYNEQFF
>NA|TRBV2|TRBJ1-2|13|few
TGTGCCAGCAGTGAAAATCTTCTCTTTGGCTACACCTTC
CASSENLLFGYTF
>TRBD1|TRBV12-3/TRBV12-4|TRBJ2-5|16|once
TGTGCCAGCAGCCCGACGGACAGGGGAGATGGAGAGACCCAGTACTTC
CASSPTDRGDGETQYF
>TRBD1|TRBV7-9|TRBJ2-2|16|NA
TGTGCCAGCAGCTTTCGGGACAGGGGGGCCACCGGGGAGCTGTTTTTT
CASSFRDRGATGELFF
>TRBD2|TRBV19|TRBJ2-1|15|NA
TGTGCCAGTAGTAGTGGGACTAGCGGGAGGGGTGAGCAGTTCTTC
CASSSGTSGRGEQFF
>NA|TRBV6-1|TRBJ1-2|14|NA
TGTGCCAGCAGTGAAGCGCAGGGGCGCGTTGGCTACACCTTC
CASSEAQGRVGYTF
>TRBD2|TRBV24-1|TRBJ2-3|17|NA
TGTGCCATCCGGACTAGCGGGGGGTCTCTTCGCACAGATACGCAGTATTTT
CAIRTSGGSLRTDTQYF
>NA|TRBV12-3/TRBV12-4|TRBJ1-1|16|few
TGTGCCAGCAACTCTGGGACGGACCGGAGGAACACTGAAGCTTTCTTT
CASNSGTDRRNTEAFF
>NA|TRBV2|TRBJ2-3|14|NA
TGTGCCAGCAGCCCCGGTTTCGGCACAGATACGCAGTATTTT
CASSPGFGTDTQYF
>TRBD2|TRBV12-3/TRBV12-4|TRBJ2-5|16|many
TGTGCCAGCAGTTCCAACCGGGACTACCCTCAGGAGACCCAGTACTTC
CASSSNRDYPQETQYF
>TRBD2|TRBV28|TRBJ2-3|13|many
TGTGCCAGCAGAACCAGCGGGAGAGATACGCAGTATTTT
CASRTSGRDTQYF
>TRBD1|TRBV6-2/TRBV6-3|TRBJ2-7|14|few
TGTGCCAGCAGCCCGGACAGGCCCATCTACGAGCAGTACTTC
CASSPDRPIYEQYF